This T cell receptor beta chain was obtained from a study of T cell responses to AZD1222 COVID-19 vaccine. The CDR3 spans 16 residues. CDR1 and CDR2 (germline): LGHDT, YNNKEL (reference sequence). V lost 1 base to trimming and J lost 4 bases; unmatched junction nucleotides: 2. With respect to this clone: Its antigen is not identified.

Findings and limits, study-wide: Only six or seven AZD1222 recipients tested seropositive at baseline. Donors were chiefly white British, with a greater number of females, and clonal diversity was perhaps underestimated. Close to half of spike-specific TCRs reportedly recognize unmutated variant regions.

The method was immunoSEQ multiplex PCR; TCRdb's version includes in-frame clones alone and lacks a portion of them. The sample holds tens of thousands of clones, around nine tenths seen once. V usage is TRBV3-1 (or the pseudogene TRBV3-2) and J usage is TRBJ2-5; 14 bases align to TRBD2. This sequence was found in an adult in good health. The sample was peripheral blood, taken on day 0 of AZD1222 vaccination. CDR3 loop: CASSQGLAGGRETQYF. The CDR3 DNA follows: TGTGCCAGCAGCCAAGGACTAGCGGGGGGGCGAGAGACCCAGTACTTC.